This T cell receptor (beta chain) was recorded in a study of Ad26.COV2.S vaccination and SARS-CoV-2 variants. Background on the study: Recipients of Ad26.COV2.S got it intramuscularly, once or twice 56 days apart.

Concerning this clone itself: Its antigen remains unidentified.

Study-level results: Possibly, TCR breadth and depth analyses underestimated total T cell responses.

As to treatment: 19 received Ad26.COV2.S at low or high dose, single or two shots; roughly five received placebo; per-sample allocation not given. After the first vaccine or placebo injection, samples were drawn on day 63. Sequenced by immunoSEQ multiplex PCR; TCRdb stores in-frame clones only, minus some. The repertoire holds approximately 480,000 clones, with around 88% as singletons. In germline, CDR1 is SQVTM, CDR2 ANQGSEA. Trimming took off 1 base at V and 8 bases at J, with 12 bases between the two ends. The CDR3 runs to 13 residues. The chain uses TRBV29-1 and TRBJ2-1; a possible D gene is TRBD1 (6 bases). The source was peripheral blood, collected in a trial of Ad26.COV2.S vaccine versus placebo. The receptor was derived from a person between 18 and 65 years old who received the Ad26.COV2.S COVID-19 vaccine or a placebo. CDR3 coding DNA: TGCAGCGTTGAAGGGGGGCTCGGATATGAGCAGTTCTTC. Protein: CSVEGGLGYEQFF.